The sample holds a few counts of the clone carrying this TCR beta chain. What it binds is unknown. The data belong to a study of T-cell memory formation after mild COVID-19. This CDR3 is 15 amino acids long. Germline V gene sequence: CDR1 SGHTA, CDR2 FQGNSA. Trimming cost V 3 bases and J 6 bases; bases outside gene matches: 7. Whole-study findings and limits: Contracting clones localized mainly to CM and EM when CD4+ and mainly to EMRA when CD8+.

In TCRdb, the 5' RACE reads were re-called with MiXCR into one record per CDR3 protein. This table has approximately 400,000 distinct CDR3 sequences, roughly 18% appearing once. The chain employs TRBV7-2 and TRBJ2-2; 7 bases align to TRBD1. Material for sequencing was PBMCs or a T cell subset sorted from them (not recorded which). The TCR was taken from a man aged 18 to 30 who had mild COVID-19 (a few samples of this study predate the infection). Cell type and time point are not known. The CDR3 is CASSFTQGWAGELFF. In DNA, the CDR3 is TGTGCCAGCAGCTTCACACAGGGGTGGGCCGGGGAGCTGTTTTTT.